These T cell receptor beta chains were read from a single sample in a study of Ad26.COV2.S vaccination and SARS-CoV-2 variants. The assay was immunoSEQ multiplex PCR, and TCRdb's table has in-frame clones only and misses some. The sample includes approximately 400,000 clones, around 84% of them seen just once. The sample in question was peripheral blood, obtained in a trial of Ad26.COV2.S vaccine versus placebo. The origin of the receptors is a person between 18 and 59 years old who received the Ad26.COV2.S COVID-19 vaccine or a placebo. Both conserved end residues are part of each CDR3. Each record gives: D gene, clone size, V gene, CDR3 protein. The D gene is left open where the match is weak. Clone size appears in some rows only: once, few, many, or a class for an expanded clone.

>TRBD2|NA|TRBV6-5
CASSSTSGSPQTQYF
>TRBD1|NA|TRBV18
CASSPGQGGNTEAFF
>NA|few|TRBV18
CASSPDRNTGELFF
>NA|NA|TRBV19
CASSMVLGVTDTQYF
>TRBD1|NA|TRBV9
CASRGGQSTDTQYF
>NA|few|TRBV24-1
CATSDSRTDHNEQFF
>NA|NA|TRBV28
CASSRVMNTEAFF
>TRBD1|NA|TRBV6-5
CASSLTGGEKPQHF
>NA|NA|TRBV28
CASRKRGDYEQYF
>NA|NA|TRBV10-1
CASSDSIIGGRSYNEQFF
>NA|once|TRBV18
CASSPLSGDTEAFF
>TRBD1|NA|TRBV18
CASSAQGINEKLFF
>TRBD2|NA|TRBV9
CASSEGTSGSSYNEQFF
>TRBD1|NA|TRBV5-1
CASSLEQGPGNTIYF
>NA|once|TRBV19
CASSIAVDPAQETQYF
>NA|few|TRBV7-6
CASSLSGRSSGNTIYF
>TRBD1|NA|TRBV13
CASNVRTGRSEKLFF
>TRBD2|NA|TRBV6-4
CASSQTSGGTDTQYF
>TRBD1|NA|TRBV24-1
CATSRGQGYEQYF
>NA|NA|TRBV25-1
CASSGGAFASVDEAFF
>NA|NA|TRBV18
CASSPQSIDREKLFF
>NA|NA|TRBV9
CASSVAPSDEQFF
>NA|NA|TRBV3-1/TRBV3-2
CASSQERYNEQFF
>TRBD1|few|TRBV5-6
CASSLGDRNHYEQYF
>NA|NA|TRBV27
CASSPATTTTTYEQYF
>TRBD1|NA|TRBV27
CASSIGTGRYNEKLFF
>NA|NA|TRBV3-1/TRBV3-2
CASSQERTSNQPQHF
>NA|NA|TRBV2
CASSDGQLSNEQYF
>NA|NA|TRBV5-1
CASSFRSRGANEQYF
>NA|NA|TRBV28
CASSPGTNHGYTF
>TRBD1|NA|TRBV5-6
CASRLGQAYEQYF
>TRBD1|NA|TRBV18
CASSPYTGGEKLFF
>TRBD1|NA|TRBV7-2
CASSIGQGETQYF
>NA|once|TRBV30
CAHPYPRGANTGELFF
>NA|NA|TRBV6-1
CASSEVPDGGNTIYF
>TRBD1|once|TRBV6-2/TRBV6-3
CASSYSDRGTEAFF
>NA|NA|TRBV6-5
CASSFTGQKYGYTF
>NA|few|TRBV10-3
CAISAGGSGNTIYF
>NA|NA|TRBV9
CASSVPRISGANVLTF
>NA|NA|TRBV19
CASTRGAYSNQPQHF
>NA|few|TRBV5-1
CASRNQGDTEAFF